This T cell receptor (beta chain) derives from a study of beta chain features in type 1 diabetes. Study-level findings and limits: In comparison with healthy donors, patients had naive, central memory and Treg TCRB repertoires that appeared more similar. Shorter TCRB CDR3s, moderately but significantly so, were found in Type 1 diabetes patients in all four CD4+ subsets. Among type 1 diabetes patients, VDJ junctions had fewer insertions and more deletions. Patients and controls would share equally any PCR tilt toward shorter templates.

Expressed TCRB transcripts got sequenced, as all isolated RNA was reverse transcribed. Data came from immunoSEQ multiplex PCR; TCRdb stores just in-frame clones and leaves some out. The table records roughly 730,000 clones, 13% of them present only once. V lost 0 bases to trimming and J lost 6 bases, with 0 bases between them. The CDR3 loop spans 11 amino acids. Germline CDR1 reads MGHDK; CDR2 reads SYGVNS. This clone occurred a few times. What it binds is unknown. The source of this sequence is a man between 18 and 35 years old with type 1 diabetes. The sequenced material came from naive CD4+ T cells from blood. The gene calls are TRBV25-1 and TRBJ2-1; D not certain. This chain's CDR3 is CASSEYNEQFF. CDR3 coding DNA: TGTGCCAGCAGTGAATACAATGAGCAGTTCTTC.